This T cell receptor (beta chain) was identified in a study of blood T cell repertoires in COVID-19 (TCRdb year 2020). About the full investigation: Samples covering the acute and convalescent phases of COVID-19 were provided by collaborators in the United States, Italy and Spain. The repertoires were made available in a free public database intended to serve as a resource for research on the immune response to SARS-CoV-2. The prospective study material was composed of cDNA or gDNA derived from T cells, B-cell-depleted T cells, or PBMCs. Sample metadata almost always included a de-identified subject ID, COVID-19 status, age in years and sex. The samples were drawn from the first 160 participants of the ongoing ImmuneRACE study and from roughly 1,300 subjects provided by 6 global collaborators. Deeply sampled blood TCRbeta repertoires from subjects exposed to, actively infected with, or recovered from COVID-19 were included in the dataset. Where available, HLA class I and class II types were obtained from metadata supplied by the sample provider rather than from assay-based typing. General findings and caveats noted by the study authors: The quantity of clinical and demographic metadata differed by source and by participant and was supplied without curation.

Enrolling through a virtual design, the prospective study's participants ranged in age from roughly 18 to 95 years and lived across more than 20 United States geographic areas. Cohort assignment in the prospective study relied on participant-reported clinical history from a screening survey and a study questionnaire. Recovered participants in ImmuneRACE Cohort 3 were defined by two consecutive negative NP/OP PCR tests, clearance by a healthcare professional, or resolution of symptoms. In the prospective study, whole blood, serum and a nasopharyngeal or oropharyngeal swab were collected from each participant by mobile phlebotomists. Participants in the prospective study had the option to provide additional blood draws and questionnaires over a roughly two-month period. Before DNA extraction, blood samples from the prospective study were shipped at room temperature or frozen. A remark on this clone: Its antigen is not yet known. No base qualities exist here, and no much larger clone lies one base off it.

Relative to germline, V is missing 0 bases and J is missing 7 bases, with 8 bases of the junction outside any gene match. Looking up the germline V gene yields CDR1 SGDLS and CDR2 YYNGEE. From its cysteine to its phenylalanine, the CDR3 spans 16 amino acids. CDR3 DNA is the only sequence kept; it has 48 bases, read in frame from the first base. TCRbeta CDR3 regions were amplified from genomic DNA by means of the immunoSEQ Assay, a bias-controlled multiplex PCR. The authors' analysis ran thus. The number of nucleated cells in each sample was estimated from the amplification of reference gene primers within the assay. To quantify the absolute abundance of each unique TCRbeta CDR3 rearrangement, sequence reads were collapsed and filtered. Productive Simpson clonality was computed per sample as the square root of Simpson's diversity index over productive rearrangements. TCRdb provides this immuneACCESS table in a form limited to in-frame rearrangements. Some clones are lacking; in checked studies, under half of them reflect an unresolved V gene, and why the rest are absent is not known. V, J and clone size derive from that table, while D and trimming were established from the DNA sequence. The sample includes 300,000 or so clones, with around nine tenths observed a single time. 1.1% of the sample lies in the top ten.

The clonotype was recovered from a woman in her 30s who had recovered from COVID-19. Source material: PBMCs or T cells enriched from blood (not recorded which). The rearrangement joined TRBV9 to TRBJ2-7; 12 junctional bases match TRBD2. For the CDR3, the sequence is CASSVGLAGDAGEQYF. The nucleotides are TGTGCCAGCAGCGTAGGACTAGCGGGAGATGCGGGGGAGCAGTACTTC.